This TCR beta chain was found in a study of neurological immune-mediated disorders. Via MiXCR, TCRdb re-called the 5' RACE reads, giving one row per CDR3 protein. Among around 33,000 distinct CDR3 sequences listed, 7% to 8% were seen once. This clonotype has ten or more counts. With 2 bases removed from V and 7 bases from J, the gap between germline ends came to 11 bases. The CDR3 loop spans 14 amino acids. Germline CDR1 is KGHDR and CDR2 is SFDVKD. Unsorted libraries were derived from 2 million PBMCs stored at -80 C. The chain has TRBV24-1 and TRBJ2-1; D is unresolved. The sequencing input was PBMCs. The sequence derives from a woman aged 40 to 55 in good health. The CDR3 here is CATSDYPLRNEQFF. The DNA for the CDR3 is TGTGCCACCAGTGATTATCCTCTCCGGAATGAGCAGTTCTTC.